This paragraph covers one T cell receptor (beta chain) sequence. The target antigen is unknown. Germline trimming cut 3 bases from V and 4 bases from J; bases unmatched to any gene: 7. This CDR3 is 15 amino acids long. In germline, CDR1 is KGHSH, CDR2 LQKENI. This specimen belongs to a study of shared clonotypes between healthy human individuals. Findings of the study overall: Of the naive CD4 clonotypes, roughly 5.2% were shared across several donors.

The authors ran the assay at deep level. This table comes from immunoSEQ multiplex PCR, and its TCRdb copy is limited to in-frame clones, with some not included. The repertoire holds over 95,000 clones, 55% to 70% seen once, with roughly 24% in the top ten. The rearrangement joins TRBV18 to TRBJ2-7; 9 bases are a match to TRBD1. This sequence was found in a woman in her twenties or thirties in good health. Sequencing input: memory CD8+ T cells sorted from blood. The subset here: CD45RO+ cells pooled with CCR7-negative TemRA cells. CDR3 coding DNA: TGTGCCAGCTCACCCCGGGACAGGGTATGGTACGAGCAGTACTTC. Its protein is CASSPRDRVWYEQYF. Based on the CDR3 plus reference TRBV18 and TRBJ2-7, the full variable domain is NAGVMQNPRHLVRRRGQEARLRCSPMKGHSHVYWYRQLPEEGLKFMVYLQKENIIDESGMPKERFSAEFPKEGPSILRIQQVVRGDSAAYFCASSPRDRVWYEQYFGPGTRLTVT.